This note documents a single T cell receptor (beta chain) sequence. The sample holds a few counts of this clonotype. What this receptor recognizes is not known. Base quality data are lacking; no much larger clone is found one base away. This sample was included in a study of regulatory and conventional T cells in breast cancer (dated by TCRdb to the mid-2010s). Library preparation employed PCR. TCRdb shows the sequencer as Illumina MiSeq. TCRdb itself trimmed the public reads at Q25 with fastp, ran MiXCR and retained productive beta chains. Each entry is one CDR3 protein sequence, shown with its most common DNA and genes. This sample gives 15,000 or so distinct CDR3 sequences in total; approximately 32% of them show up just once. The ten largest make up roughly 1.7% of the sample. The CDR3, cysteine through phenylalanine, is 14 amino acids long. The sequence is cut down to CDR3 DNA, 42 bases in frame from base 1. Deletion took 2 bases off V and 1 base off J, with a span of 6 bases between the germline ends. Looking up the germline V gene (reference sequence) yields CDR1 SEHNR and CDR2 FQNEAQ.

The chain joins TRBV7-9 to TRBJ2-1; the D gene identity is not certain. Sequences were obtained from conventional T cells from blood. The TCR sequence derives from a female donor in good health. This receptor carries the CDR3 CASSLSVSYNEQFF. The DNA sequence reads TGTGCCAGCAGCTTAAGTGTGTCCTACAATGAGCAGTTCTTC.